The rows below give T cell receptor beta chains drawn from one sample of a study of blood T cell repertoires in COVID-19. Data came from immunoSEQ multiplex PCR; TCRdb stores just in-frame clones and leaves some out. The sample holds 140,000 to 150,000 clones, 80% seen once. Material for sequencing was peripheral blood. The receptor source for this set is a man aged 60-69 years with active or convalescent COVID-19. Both conserved end residues are part of each CDR3. Fields, in order: CDR3 length, J gene, V gene, D gene, clone size, CDR3 DNA, CDR3 protein. The D gene is left open where the match is weak. Part of the rows lack a size; the others show once, few, many or a class for expanded clones.

15	TRBJ2-1	TRBV18	-	-	TGTGCCAGCTGCCTGCTCCCGGTAGCCTACAATGAGCAGTTCTTC	CASCLLPVAYNEQFF
13	TRBJ1-2	TRBV7-8	-	-	TGTGCCAGCAGCTTTGACAGAAAGTATGGCTACACCTTC	CASSFDRKYGYTF
16	TRBJ2-2	TRBV4-1	TRBD2	-	TGCGCCAGCAGCCAAGACCACCCTACTAGCGGCGGGGAGCTGTTTTTT	CASSQDHPTSGGELFF
19	TRBJ2-2	TRBV19	TRBD2	-	TGTGCCAGTCAGCTTGGGGTAGCGGGAGGGGGTCTTGGCACCGGGGAGCTGTTTTTT	CASQLGVAGGGLGTGELFF
16	TRBJ1-3	TRBV19	-	-	TGTGCCAGTAGGGGGCTCCGACAGTCTTCTGGAAACACCATATATTTT	CASRGLRQSSGNTIYF
12	TRBJ1-5	TRBV12-3/TRBV12-4	-	-	TGTGCCAGCAGTTCAAACAGGGTTACAAAACATTTT	CASSSNRVTKHF
14	TRBJ2-7	TRBV5-1	TRBD1	few	TGCGCCAGCAGCTTAAGGGGACAGGGCGACGAGCAGTACTTC	CASSLRGQGDEQYF
17	TRBJ2-2	TRBV4-2	TRBD2	few	TGTGCCAGCAGCCAAGATTTAGCGGGAGCAATCACCGGGGAGCTGTTTTTT	CASSQDLAGAITGELFF
16	TRBJ1-1	TRBV7-2	-	-	TGTGCCAGCAGCTTAGATGCGCCCGGGCGAGGGACTGAAGCTTTCTTT	CASSLDAPGRGTEAFF
12	TRBJ2-7	TRBV30	-	few	TGTGCCTGGAGTGTACGGGGGTACGAGCAGTACTTC	CAWSVRGYEQYF
15	TRBJ2-5	TRBV5-1	TRBD2	-	TGCGCCAGCAGCTTGGTTAGCGGGAGGGAACAGACCCAGTACTTC	CASSLVSGREQTQYF
15	TRBJ2-2	TRBV28	-	-	TGTGCCGTCCAACTAGGGTTCGCGAACACCGGGGAGCTGTTTTTT	CAVQLGFANTGELFF
17	TRBJ2-2	TRBV7-8	-	-	TGTGCCAGCAGCTCCCCCCCCGACAGGCCCCACACCGGGGAGCTGTTTTTT	CASSSPPDRPHTGELFF
11	TRBJ1-2	TRBV20-1	-	once	TGCAGTGCTAGACGGAGCTATGGCTACACCTTC	CSARRSYGYTF
14	TRBJ1-2	TRBV2	-	-	TGTGCCAGCACAGAAATTGCCGGGACAAAGGGCTACACCTTC	CASTEIAGTKGYTF
15	TRBJ2-1	TRBV6-6	-	-	TGTGCCAGCACCTTACGGGCAGGGCGAGGCAATGAGCAGTTCTTC	CASTLRAGRGNEQFF
13	TRBJ2-3	TRBV18	-	-	TGTGCCAGCTCGGCGGGGGCGGGTGATACGCAGTATTTT	CASSAGAGDTQYF
13	TRBJ1-5	TRBV12-3/TRBV12-4	-	-	TGTGCCAGCAGTTTAGAGGGAGACCAGCCCCAGCATTTT	CASSLEGDQPQHF
15	TRBJ2-7	TRBV3-1/TRBV3-2	-	-	TGTGCCAGCAGCCCACACCCACCAGGGCCCTACGAGCAGTACTTC	CASSPHPPGPYEQYF
15	TRBJ2-7	TRBV25-1	TRBD1	-	TGTGCCAGCAGTGAATGGGGACAGGGCTCCTACGAGCAGTACTTC	CASSEWGQGSYEQYF
15	TRBJ1-5	TRBV18	TRBD1	-	TGTGCCAGCTCACCCGACAGGGGAATGTATCAGCCCCAGCATTTT	CASSPDRGMYQPQHF
17	TRBJ2-7	TRBV15	TRBD2	-	TGTGCCACCAGCAGAGTGATCTCAGCGGGAGGCTCCTACGAGCAGTACTTC	CATSRVISAGGSYEQYF
15	TRBJ2-7	TRBV9	-	few	TGTGCCAGCAGCCCCGAGCCCTACAGAACCTACGAGCAGTACTTC	CASSPEPYRTYEQYF